Sequencing of this TCR beta chain was carried out in a study of vaccination and CD4 T cells after COVID-19. At the level of the study: Each enrolled participant received a two-dose regimen of either BNT162b2 or mRNA-1273 vaccine.

V trimming: 0 bases; J trimming: 3 bases; junction bases outside the gene matches: 2. CDR1 is SGHRS, CDR2 YFSETQ, per germline. The CDR3 length is 16 residues. The assay that was used to sequence DNA from cultured CD4+ T cells was the Oncomine TCR Beta short-read assay. Via MiXCR, TCRdb re-called the PCR reads, giving one row per CDR3 protein. Of fewer than 15,000 distinct CDR3 sequences listed, 56% were seen once; the top ten hold about 12%. Treatment in this sample: approximately nine-day PBMC culture with coronavirus spike peptide pools or control peptides (ViraFEST assay). In the case of this clonotype: What it binds is not known.

J is TRBJ2-5 and V is TRBV5-1; 13 bases fit TRBD2. This clonotype was obtained from a human donor who had recovered from COVID-19. Sample: CD4+ T cells from blood, cultured in vitro. In nucleotides, the CDR3 is TGCGCCAGCAGCTTGGCCACTAGCGGGGGGGAAGAGACCCAGTACTTC. Protein: CASSLATSGGEETQYF.